This TCR beta chain derives from a study of beta chain features in type 1 diabetes. Since all of the isolated RNA was reverse transcribed, expressed TCRB transcripts were what got sequenced. Clones were sequenced by immunoSEQ multiplex PCR, and TCRdb holds only the in-frame ones, with some missing. The table shows 600,000 to 700,000 clones, with roughly an eighth occurring only once. Comment on this clone: The antigen remains unidentified.

Germline CDR1 reads LNHDA; CDR2 reads SQIVND (reference sequence). This CDR3 region has 19 residues. V was pared by 5 bases and J by 0 bases, with 23 bases between. Findings and caveats of the study: Shorter TCRB CDR3s, moderately but significantly so, were found in Type 1 diabetes patients in all four CD4+ subsets. Junctions at VDJ sites from type 1 diabetes patients had fewer insertions and more deletions.

This receptor was identified in a man between 25 and 39 years old with type 1 diabetes. Sequencing used naive CD4+ T cells from blood. The chain employs TRBV19 and TRBJ2-1; perhaps TRBD1 as D (6 bases). The CDR3 nucleotides read TGTGCCAGTAGTCCTCCTTCGGCCTGGGGGACACGCTCCTACAATGAGCAGTTCTTC. It is translated as CASSPPSAWGTRSYNEQFF.